This T cell receptor (beta chain) stems from a study of blood T cell repertoires in COVID-19. Across the study: Sample material is recorded as cDNA or gDNA derived from T cells, B-cell-depleted T cells, or PBMCs.

Germline values: CDR1 MDHEN, CDR2 SYDVKM. The junction had 12 bases not matched to a gene; V was cut back by 5 bases and J by 3 bases. The CDR3 spans 16 residues. Sequencing used immunoSEQ multiplex PCR; TCRdb keeps in-frame clones, though not all of them. Among about 45,000 clones, over 80% were seen once, and the ten largest hold 4.7%. The chain employs TRBV28 and TRBJ2-7; TRBD2 matches 8 bases. The TCR comes from a human donor in a cohort sampled during active COVID-19. The sample was peripheral blood. CDR3 residues: CASSPLAEMRHYEQYF. DNA for the CDR3: TGTGCCAGCAGTCCACTAGCGGAGATGCGCCACTACGAGCAGTACTTC.